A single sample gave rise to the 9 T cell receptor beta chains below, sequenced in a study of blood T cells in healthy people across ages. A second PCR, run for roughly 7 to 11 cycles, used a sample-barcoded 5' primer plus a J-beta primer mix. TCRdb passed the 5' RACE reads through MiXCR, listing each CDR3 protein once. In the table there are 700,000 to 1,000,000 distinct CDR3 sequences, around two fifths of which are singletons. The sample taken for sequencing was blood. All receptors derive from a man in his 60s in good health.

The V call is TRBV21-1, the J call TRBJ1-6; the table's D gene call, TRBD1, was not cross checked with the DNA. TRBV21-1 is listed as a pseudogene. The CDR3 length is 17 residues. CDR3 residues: CASNKRQGGPYNSPLHF. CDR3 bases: TGTGCCAGCAACAAAAGACAGGGAGGACCATATAATTCACCCCTCCACTTT.

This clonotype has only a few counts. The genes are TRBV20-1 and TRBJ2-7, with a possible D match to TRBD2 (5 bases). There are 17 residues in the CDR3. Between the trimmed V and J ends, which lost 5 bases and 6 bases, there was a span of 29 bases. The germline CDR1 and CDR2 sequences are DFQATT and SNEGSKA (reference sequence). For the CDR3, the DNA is TGCAGTGCTCCCACCCTAGAACCGTCACTAGTCGTACGCGAGCAGTACTTC. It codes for CSAPTLEPSLVVREQYF.

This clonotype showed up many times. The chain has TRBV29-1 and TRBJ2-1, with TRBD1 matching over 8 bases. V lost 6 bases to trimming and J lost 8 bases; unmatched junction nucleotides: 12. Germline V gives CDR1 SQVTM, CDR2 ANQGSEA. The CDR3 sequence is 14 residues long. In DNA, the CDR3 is TGCAGCGTCGATGGACAGGGTGGTCCGTATGAGCAGTTCTTC. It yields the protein CSVDGQGGPYEQFF.

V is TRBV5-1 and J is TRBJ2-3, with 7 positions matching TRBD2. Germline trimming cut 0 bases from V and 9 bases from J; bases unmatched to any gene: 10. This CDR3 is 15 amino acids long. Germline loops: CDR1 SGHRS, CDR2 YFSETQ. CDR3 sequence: CASSLADGRGMTQYF. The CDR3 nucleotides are TGCGCCAGCAGCTTGGCAGACGGGCGGGGGATGACGCAGTATTTT.

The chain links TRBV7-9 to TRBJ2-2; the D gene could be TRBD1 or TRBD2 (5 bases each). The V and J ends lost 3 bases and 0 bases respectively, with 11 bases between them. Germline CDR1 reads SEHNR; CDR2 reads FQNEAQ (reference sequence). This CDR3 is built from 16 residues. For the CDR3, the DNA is TGTGCCAGCAGCTTCTACGGGACCTCGAACACCGGGGAGCTGTTTTTT. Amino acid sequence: CASSFYGTSNTGELFF.

The CDR3 protein is CASSRGEGLGELFF. As DNA, the CDR3 is TGCGCCAGCAGCCGCGGAGAGGGTTTGGGCGAACTGTTTTTT. The V call is TRBV4-3, the J call TRBJ1-4; no clear D. The CDR3 has 14 amino acids. Germline V gene lookup returns CDR1 LGHNA and CDR2 YSLEER. Trimming cost V 4 bases and J 12 bases, with 18 bases left between them.

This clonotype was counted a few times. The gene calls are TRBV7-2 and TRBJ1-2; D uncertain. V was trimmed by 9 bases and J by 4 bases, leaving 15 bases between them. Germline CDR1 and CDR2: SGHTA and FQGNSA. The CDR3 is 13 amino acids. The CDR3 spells CASRASGTYGYTF. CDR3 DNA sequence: TGTGCCAGTCGGGCCTCCGGTACCTATGGCTACACCTTC.

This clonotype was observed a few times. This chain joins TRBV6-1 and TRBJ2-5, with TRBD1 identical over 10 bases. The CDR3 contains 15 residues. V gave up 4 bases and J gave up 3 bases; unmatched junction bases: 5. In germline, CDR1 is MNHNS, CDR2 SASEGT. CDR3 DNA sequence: TGTGCCAGCAGTGTTCCGGGGACAGGGGAAGAGACCCAGTACTTC. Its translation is CASSVPGTGEETQYF.

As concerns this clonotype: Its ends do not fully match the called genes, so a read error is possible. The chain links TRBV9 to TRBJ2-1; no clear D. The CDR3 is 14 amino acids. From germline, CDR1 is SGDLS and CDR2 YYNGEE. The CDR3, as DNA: TGTGCCAGCAGCGTATCTGGCTCCTACAATGGGCAGTTCTTC. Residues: CASSVSGSYNGQFF.